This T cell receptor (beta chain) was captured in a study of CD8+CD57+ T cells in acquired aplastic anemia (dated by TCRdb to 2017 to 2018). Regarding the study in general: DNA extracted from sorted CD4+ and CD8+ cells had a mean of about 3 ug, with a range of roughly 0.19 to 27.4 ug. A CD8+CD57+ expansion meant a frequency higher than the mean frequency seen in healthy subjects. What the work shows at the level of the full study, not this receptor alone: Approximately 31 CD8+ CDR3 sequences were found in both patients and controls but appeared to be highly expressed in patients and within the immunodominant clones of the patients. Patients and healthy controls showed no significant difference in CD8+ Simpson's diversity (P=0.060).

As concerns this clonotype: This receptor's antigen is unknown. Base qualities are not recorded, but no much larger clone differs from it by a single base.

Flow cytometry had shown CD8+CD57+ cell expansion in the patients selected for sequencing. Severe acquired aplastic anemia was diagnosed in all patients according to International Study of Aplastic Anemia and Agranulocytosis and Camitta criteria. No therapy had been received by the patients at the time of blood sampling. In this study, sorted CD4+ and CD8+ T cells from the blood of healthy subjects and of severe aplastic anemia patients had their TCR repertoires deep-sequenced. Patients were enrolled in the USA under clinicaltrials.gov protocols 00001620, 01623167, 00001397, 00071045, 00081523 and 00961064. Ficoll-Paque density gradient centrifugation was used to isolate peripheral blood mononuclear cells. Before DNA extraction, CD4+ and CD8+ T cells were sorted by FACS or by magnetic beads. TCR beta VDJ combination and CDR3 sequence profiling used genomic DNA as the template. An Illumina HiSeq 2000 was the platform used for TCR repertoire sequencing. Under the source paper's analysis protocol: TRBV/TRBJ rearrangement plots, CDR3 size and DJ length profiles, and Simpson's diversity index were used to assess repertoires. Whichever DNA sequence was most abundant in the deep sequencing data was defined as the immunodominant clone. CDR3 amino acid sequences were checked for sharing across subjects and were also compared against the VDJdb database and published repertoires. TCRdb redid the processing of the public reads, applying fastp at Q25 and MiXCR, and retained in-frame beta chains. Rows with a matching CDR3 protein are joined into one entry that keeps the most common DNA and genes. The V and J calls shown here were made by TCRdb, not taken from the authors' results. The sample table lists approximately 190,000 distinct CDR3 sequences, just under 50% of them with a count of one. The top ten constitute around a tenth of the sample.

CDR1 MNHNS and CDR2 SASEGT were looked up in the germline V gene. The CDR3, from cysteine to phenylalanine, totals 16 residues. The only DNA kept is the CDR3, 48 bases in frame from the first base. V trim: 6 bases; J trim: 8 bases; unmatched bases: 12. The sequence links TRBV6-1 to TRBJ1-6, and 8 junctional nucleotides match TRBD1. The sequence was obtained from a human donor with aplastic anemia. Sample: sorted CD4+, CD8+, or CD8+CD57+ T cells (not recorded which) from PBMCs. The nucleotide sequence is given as TGTGCCAGCAGCGACCTCCAGGGGGCGCAGTATTCACCCCTCCACTTT. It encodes CASSDLQGAQYSPLHF.